Following are 12 T cell receptor beta chains from one sample sequenced in a study of blood T cell repertoires in COVID-19 (dated by TCRdb to the early 2020s). Preparation of the library involved the immunoSEQ multiplex PCR assay. In its TCRdb copy, this immuneACCESS table keeps in-frame sequences only and misses some clones. Where compared with another copy, unresolved V genes explain less than half of these, and the others have no known cause. The sample has 250,000 to 350,000 clones on record, 75% to 95% of them singletons. The ten top clones hold 6.5% to 8% of the sample. The sample comprised peripheral blood. All receptors come from a woman aged 25 to 39 with COVID-19, enrolled during active disease.

The genes are TRBV5-8 and TRBJ2-1, with 7 bases aligning to TRBD2. The CDR3 is made up of 18 amino acids. CDR1 is SGHTS and CDR2 is YDEGEE in the germline V gene. J gave up 4 bases and V 2 bases, and 15 bases lay outside the gene matches. The CDR3 DNA reads TGTGCCAGCAGCTTTTATGGGTCGGGCGGGAGCTCATACAATGAGCAGTTCTTC. This gives the protein CASSFYGSGGSSYNEQFF. Full variable domain (rest looked up from reference TRBV5-8 and TRBJ2-1): EAGVTQSPTHLIKTRGQQATLRCSPISGHTSVYWYQQALGLGLQFLLWYDEGEERNRGNFPPRFSGRQFPNYSSELNVNALELEDSALYLCASSFYGSGGSSYNEQFFGPGTRLTVL.

The V call is TRBV19, the J call TRBJ1-4; D might be TRBD1 (5 bases). The germline gives CDR1 LNHDA, CDR2 SQIVND (reference sequence). CDR3 size: 15 residues. Trimming took 7 bases from V and 0 from J, leaving 12 bases between them. The CDR3 reads CASNKGYATNEKLFF. In DNA form, the CDR3 reads TGTGCCAGTAACAAGGGGTATGCAACTAATGAAAAACTGTTTTTT.

The DNA of the CDR3 is TGTGCCAGTAGTATCCCCCCACTAGCGGGAGGGGTAGATGAGCAGTTCTTC. This encodes CASSIPPLAGGVDEQFF. This sequence joins TRBV19 and TRBJ2-1; the match to TRBD2 covers 13 bases. Looked up from germline, CDR1 is LNHDA and CDR2 is SQIVND (reference sequence). The CDR3 loop spans 17 amino acids. V was pared by 3 bases and J by 8 bases, with 10 bases of the junction left unmatched.

V gene TRBV28 combines with J gene TRBJ1-5; D is unclear. CDR1 is MDHEN, CDR2 SYDVKM, per germline. The CDR3 spans 12 residues. V was pared by 5 bases and J by 15 bases, with 17 bases between. The CDR3, as DNA: TGTGCCAGCAGTCCCACCGACCCCCGGAGGCATTTT. This sequence encodes CASSPTDPRRHF.

The CDR3 DNA reads TGTGCCAGCAGTTTATCACAGGGCCTTAATGGGAATGGCTACACCTTC. Protein: CASSLSQGLNGNGYTF. The rearrangement uses TRBV28 and TRBJ1-2; a possible D gene is TRBD1 (6 bases). CDR3 size: 16 residues. Trimming shortened V by 1 base and J by 6 bases, and 18 bases separated the two germline ends. Germline V gene lookup returns CDR1 MDHEN and CDR2 SYDVKM.

The rearrangement joins TRBV6-5 to TRBJ2-3; 9 bases are a match to TRBD1. V lost 2 bases to trimming and J lost 5 bases; unmatched junction nucleotides: 8. Germline CDR1 is MNHEY and CDR2 is SVGAGI. This CDR3 region has 16 residues. CDR3 amino acids: CASSYGWDRAIDTQYF. DNA for the CDR3: TGTGCCAGCAGTTACGGTTGGGACAGGGCTATAGATACGCAGTATTTT.

The chain is built from TRBV5-1 and TRBJ2-1, with 11 bases lining up with TRBD2. V gave up 4 bases and J gave up 8 bases; unmatched junction bases: 2. Germline V gives CDR1 SGHRS, CDR2 YFSETQ. CDR3 length: 13 residues. The CDR3 loop is CASSPGLADEQFF. CDR3 DNA: TGCGCCAGCAGCCCGGGACTAGCGGATGAGCAGTTCTTC.

This chain connects TRBV6-2 or TRBV6-3 to TRBJ2-7; 9 bases are shared with TRBD1. The CDR3 consists of 17 residues. Trimming at V came to 2 bases and at J to 1 base, leaving 9 bases not matched to a gene. Looked up from germline, CDR1 is MNHEY and CDR2 is SVGEGT. The CDR3 sequence is CASSYGSTGGESYEQYF. The CDR3 DNA reads TGTGCCAGCAGTTACGGTTCGACAGGGGGAGAGTCCTACGAGCAGTACTTC.

This chain joins TRBV11-2 and TRBJ1-5; tentatively, D is TRBD1 (5 bases). This CDR3 has 13 residues. Per germline, CDR1 SGHAT and CDR2 FQNNGV. Trimming removed 3 bases from V and 7 bases from J, with 10 bases in between. The CDR3, as DNA: TGTGCCAGCAGCTTGGAAAGACAGCAGCCCCAGCATTTT. This codes for CASSLERQQPQHF.

The chain recombines TRBV30 with TRBJ1-4, with 10 bases fitting TRBD1. Germline V CDR1 and CDR2: GTSNPN, SVGIG (reference sequence). The J segment lost 7 bases and the V segment lost 3 bases, leaving 5 bases of the junction unmatched. The CDR3 is 14 amino acids. CDR3 sequence (DNA): TGTGCCTGGAGCGGGGACAGGGGAGGTGAAAAACTGTTTTTT. It yields the protein CAWSGDRGGEKLFF.

The CDR3 DNA reads as TGTGCCAGCAGCTTGGTAGTGGGAGCGAACACCGGGGAGCTGTTTTTT. It translates to CASSLVVGANTGELFF. V usage is TRBV5-4 and J usage is TRBJ2-2; possible D gene TRBD2, 5 bases. Trimming took 0 bases from V and 0 from J, leaving 9 bases between them. This CDR3 contains 16 residues. Germline V lookup: CDR1 SGHNT, CDR2 YYREEE (reference sequence).

Here the CDR3 DNA reads TGTGCCAGCAGCCAAAGGAGGGGCTTCTCTGGAAACACCATATATTTT. Translating it yields CASSQRRGFSGNTIYF. This chain joins TRBV21-1 and TRBJ1-3. TRBV21-1 is given as a pseudogene. The CDR3 is 16 amino acids.